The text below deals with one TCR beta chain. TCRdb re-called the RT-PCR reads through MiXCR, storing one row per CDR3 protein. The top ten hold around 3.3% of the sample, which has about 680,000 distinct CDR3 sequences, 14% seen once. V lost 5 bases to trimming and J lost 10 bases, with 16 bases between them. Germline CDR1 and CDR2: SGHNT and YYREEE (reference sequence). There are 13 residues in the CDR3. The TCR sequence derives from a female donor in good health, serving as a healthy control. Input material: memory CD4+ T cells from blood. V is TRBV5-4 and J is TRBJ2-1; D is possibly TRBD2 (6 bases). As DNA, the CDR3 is TGTGCCAGCAGAGGGACTGGAGGAGCAGAGCAGTTCTTC. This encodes CASRGTGGAEQFF.